What follows are 10 T cell receptor beta chains derived from one specimen sequenced in a study of CD4 T cells in relation to SARS-CoV-2 and coronaviruses. Only in-frame clones appear in the TCRdb table, and some are missing; sequencing was by immunoSEQ multiplex PCR. This table holds some 69,000 clones, 85% to 95% found once. Before the COVID-19 pandemic, during about 2011-2019, CD4+ T cells were taken from unexposed donors. The specimen sequenced was naive CD4+ T cells from PBMCs. Subset defined: naive CD4+ T cells isolated by negative enrichment. The receptor set was obtained from a human donor in good health.

This clone showed up just once. V gene TRBV30 combines with J gene TRBJ1-2, with a tentative D call TRBD1 (6 bases). Per germline, CDR1 GTSNPN and CDR2 SVGIG (reference sequence). The CDR3 has 15 residues. The V end lost 3 bases, the J end lost 4 bases, and 18 bases lay between the germline ends. CDR3 loop: CAWSVGSPRGYGYTF. CDR3 bases: TGTGCCTGGAGCGTCGGGTCTCCCAGGGGCTATGGCTACACCTTC. Filled out from reference TRBV30 and TRBJ1-2, the complete variable domain reads SQTIHQWPATLVQPVGSPLSLECTVEGTSNPNLYWYRQAAGRGLQLLFYSVGIGQISSEVPQNLSASRPQDRQFILSSKKLLLSDSGFYLCAWSVGSPRGYGYTFGSGTRLTVV.

V gene TRBV19 combines with J gene TRBJ1-5; 8 bases are shared with TRBD1. Per germline, CDR1 LNHDA and CDR2 SQIVND (reference sequence). The CDR3 runs to 15 residues. V trimming: 6 bases; J trimming: 0 bases; junction bases outside the gene matches: 4. DNA of the CDR3: TGTGCCAGTAGGAGGACAGGGAATAGCAATCAGCCCCAGCATTTT. It yields the protein CASRRTGNSNQPQHF.

The rearrangement uses TRBV28 and TRBJ2-7; no firm D call. Trimming cost V 3 bases and J 5 bases, with 5 bases left between them. In germline, CDR1 is MDHEN, CDR2 SYDVKM. CDR3 length: 11 amino acids. CDR3 sequence reads: CASSLFNEQYF. CDR3 DNA sequence: TGTGCCAGCAGTTTGTTCAACGAGCAGTACTTC.

The chain combines TRBV9 with TRBJ2-1, with 8 bases identical to TRBD2. The CDR3 loop spans 15 amino acids. Trimming cost V 5 bases and J 6 bases; bases outside gene matches: 10. CDR1 and CDR2 (germline): SGDLS, YYNGEE. The CDR3 is CASSILAGIFNEQFF. CDR3 nucleotide sequence: TGTGCCAGCAGTATTTTAGCGGGAATCTTCAATGAGCAGTTCTTC.

The chain couples TRBV10-3 to TRBJ2-7; weak D call: TRBD1 (6 bases). The V end lost 2 bases, the J end lost 3 bases, and 14 bases lay between the germline ends. This CDR3 spans 15 amino acids. CDR1 is ENHRY and CDR2 is SYGVKD in the germline V gene. CDR3 DNA sequence: TGTGCCATCAGTGAGACCGGGACATCCAACTACGAGCAGTACTTC. It translates to CAISETGTSNYEQYF.

CDR3: CASSIRPGTRATAGGSSYEQYF. CDR3 nucleotides: TGTGCCAGTAGTATAAGACCCGGAACCCGCGCCACCGCGGGGGGGAGCTCCTACGAGCAGTACTTC. The chain combines TRBV19 with TRBJ2-7; 9 bases match TRBD2. This CDR3 region has 22 residues. V was clipped by 2 bases and J by 0 bases; unmatched bases: 23. Germline V gene data show CDR1 as LNHDA and CDR2 as SQIVND (reference sequence).

The table lists this clone with a few counts. The V gene is TRBV28, the J gene TRBJ1-6; D might be TRBD1 (5 bases). This CDR3 spans 13 amino acids. Germline V gene lookup returns CDR1 MDHEN and CDR2 SYDVKM. Trimming removed 9 bases from V and 4 bases from J, with 10 bases in between. Here the CDR3 DNA reads TGTGCCAGTGGAAGACAGTATAATTCACCCCTCCACTTT. As protein: CASGRQYNSPLHF.

The chain has TRBV15 and TRBJ1-5, with D possibly matching TRBD1 (5 bases). There are 14 residues in the CDR3. The ends were cut back, 0 bases at V and 9 bases at J, with 12 bases in the middle. Looked up from germline, CDR1 is LNHNV and CDR2 is YYDKDF (reference sequence). The CDR3 loop reads CATSREAVQGPQHF. The CDR3 DNA is TGTGCCACCAGCAGAGAGGCGGTCCAGGGGCCCCAGCATTTT.

This sequence joins TRBV18 and TRBJ2-7; the D gene could be TRBD1 or TRBD2 (6 bases each). Germline V gives CDR1 KGHSH, CDR2 LQKENI. V lost 2 bases, J lost 5 bases, and 10 bases lay in between. The CDR3 loop spans 13 amino acids. DNA for the CDR3: TGTGCCAGCTCACCAAGGGGGGTCCACGAGCAGTACTTC. This codes for CASSPRGVHEQYF.

The chain joins TRBV15 to TRBJ2-2; the D is unclear. The germline gives CDR1 LNHNV, CDR2 YYDKDF (reference sequence). The CDR3 contains 16 residues. V lost 8 bases and J 6 bases, leaving 22 bases between the germline ends. The DNA of the CDR3 is TGTGCCACCTCCAGAGAGGCGGCAGAACGATCCGGGGAGCTGTTTTTT. Translating gives CATSREAAERSGELFF. Looking up the rest from reference TRBV15 and TRBJ2-2 gives the full variable domain: DAMVIQNPRYQVTQFGKPVTLSCSQTLNHNVMYWYQQKSSQAPKLLFHYYDKDFNNEADTPDNFQSRRPNTSFCFLDIRSPGLGDTAMYLCATSREAAERSGELFFGEGSRLTVL.